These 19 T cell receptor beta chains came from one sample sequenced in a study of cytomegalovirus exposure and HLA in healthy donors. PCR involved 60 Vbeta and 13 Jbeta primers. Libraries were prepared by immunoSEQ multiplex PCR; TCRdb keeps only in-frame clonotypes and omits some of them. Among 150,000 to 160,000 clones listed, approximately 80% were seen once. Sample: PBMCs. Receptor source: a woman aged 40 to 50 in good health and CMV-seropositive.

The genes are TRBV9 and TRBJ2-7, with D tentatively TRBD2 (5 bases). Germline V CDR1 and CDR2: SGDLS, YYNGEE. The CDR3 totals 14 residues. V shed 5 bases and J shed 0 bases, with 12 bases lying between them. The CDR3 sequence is CASSRTVSSYEQYF. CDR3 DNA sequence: TGTGCCAGCAGTCGGACTGTGAGCTCCTACGAGCAGTACTTC.

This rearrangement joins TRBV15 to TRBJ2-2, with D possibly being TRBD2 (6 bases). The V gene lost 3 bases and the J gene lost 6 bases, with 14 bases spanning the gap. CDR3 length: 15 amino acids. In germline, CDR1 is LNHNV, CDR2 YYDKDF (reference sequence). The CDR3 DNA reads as TGTGCCACCAGCAGGACTAGGAGTGGCTCCGGGGAGCTGTTTTTT. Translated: CATSRTRSGSGELFF.

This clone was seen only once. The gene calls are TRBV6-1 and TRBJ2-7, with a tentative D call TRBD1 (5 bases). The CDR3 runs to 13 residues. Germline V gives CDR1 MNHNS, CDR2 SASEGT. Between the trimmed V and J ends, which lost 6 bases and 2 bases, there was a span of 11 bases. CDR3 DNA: TGTGCCAGCAGGAGCGACAGCACCTACGAGCAGTACTTC. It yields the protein CASRSDSTYEQYF.

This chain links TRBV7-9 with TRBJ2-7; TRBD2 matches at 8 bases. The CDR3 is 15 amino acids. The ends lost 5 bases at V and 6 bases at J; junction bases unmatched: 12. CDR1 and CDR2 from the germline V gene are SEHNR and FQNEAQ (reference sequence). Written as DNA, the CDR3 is TGTGCCAGCAGCCGTACCAGCGGGAGTGTCCGCGAGCAGTACTTC. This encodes CASSRTSGSVREQYF.

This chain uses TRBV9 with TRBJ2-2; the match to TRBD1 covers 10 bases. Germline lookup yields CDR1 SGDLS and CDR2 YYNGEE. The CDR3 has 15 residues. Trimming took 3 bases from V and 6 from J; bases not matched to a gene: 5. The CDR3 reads CASSDRDRGAGELFF. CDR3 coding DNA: TGTGCCAGCAGCGACCGGGACAGGGGTGCCGGGGAGCTGTTTTTT.

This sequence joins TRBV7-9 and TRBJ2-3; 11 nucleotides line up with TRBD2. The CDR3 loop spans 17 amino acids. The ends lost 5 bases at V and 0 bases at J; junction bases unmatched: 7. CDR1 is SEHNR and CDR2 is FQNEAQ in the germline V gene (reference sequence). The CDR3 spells CASSLTSGTLSTDTQYF. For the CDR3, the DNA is TGTGCCAGCAGCCTGACTAGCGGGACCCTTAGCACAGATACGCAGTATTTT.

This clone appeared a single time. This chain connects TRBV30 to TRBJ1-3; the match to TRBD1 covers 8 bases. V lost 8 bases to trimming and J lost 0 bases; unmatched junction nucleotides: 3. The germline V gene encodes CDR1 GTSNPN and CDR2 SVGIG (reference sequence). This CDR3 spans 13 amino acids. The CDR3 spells CAGDRGSGNTIYF. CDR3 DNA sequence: TGTGCCGGAGACAGGGGCTCTGGAAACACCATATATTTT.

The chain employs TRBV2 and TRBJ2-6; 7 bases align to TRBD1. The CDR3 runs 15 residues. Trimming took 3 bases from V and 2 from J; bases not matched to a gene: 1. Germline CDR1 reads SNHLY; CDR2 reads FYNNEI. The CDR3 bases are TGTGCCAGCAGTGACCAGGGGGCTGGGGCCAACGTCCTGACTTTC. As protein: CASSDQGAGANVLTF.

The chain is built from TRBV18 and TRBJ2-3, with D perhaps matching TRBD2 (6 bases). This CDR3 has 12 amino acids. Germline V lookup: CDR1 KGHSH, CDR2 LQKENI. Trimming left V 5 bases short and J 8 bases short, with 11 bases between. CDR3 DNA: TGTGCCAGCTCATACGTGGGGGGTACGCAGTATTTT. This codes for CASSYVGGTQYF.

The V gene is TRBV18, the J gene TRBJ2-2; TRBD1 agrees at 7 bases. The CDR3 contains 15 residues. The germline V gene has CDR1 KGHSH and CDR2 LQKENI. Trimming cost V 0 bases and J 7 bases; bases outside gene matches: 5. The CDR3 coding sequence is TGTGCCAGCTCACCACCGGGACAGAGGATCGGGGAGCTGTTTTTT. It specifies CASSPPGQRIGELFF.

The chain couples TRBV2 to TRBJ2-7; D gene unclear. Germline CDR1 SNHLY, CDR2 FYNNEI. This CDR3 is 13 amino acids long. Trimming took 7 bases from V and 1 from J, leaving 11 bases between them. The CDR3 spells CASTKRPSYEQYF. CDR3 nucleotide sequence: TGTGCCAGCACCAAGCGACCGTCCTACGAGCAGTACTTC.

CDR3 residues: CASTLGGQSYNEQFF. CDR3 bases: TGTGCCAGCACCCTGGGGGGGCAATCCTACAATGAGCAGTTCTTC. The chain has TRBV27 and TRBJ2-1; D possibly corresponds to TRBD2 (7 bases). CDR1 and CDR2 from the germline V gene are MNHEY and SMNVEV (reference sequence). This CDR3 is built from 15 residues. Deletions cut 7 bases from V and 1 base from J, with 14 bases between.

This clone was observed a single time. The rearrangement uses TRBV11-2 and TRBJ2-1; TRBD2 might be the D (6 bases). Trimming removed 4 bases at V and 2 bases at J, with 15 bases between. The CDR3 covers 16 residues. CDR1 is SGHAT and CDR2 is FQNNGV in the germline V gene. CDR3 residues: CASSYFIAETYNEQFF. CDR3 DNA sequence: TGTGCCAGCAGCTACTTTATAGCGGAAACCTACAATGAGCAGTTCTTC.

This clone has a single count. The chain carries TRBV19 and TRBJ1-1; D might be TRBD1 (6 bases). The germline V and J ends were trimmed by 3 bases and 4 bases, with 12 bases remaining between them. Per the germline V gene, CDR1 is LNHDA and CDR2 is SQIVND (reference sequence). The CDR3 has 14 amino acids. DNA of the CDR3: TGTGCCAGTAGTATTGATACGACAGGCACTGAAGCTTTCTTT. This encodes CASSIDTTGTEAFF.

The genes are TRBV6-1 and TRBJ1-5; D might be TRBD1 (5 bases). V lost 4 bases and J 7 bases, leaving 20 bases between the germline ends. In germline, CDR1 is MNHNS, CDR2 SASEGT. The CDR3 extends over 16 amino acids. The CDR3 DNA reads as TGTGCCAGCAGTGGTGGTTGGGGGGTGATGGGCCAGCCCCAGCATTTT. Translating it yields CASSGGWGVMGQPQHF.

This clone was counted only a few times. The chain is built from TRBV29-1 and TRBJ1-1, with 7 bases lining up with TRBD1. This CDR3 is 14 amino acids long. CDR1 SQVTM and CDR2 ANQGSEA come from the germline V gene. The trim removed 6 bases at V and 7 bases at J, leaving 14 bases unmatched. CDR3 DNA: TGCAGCGTCAGCTTACAGGGGAAGTGGGGTGAAGCTTTCTTT. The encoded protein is CSVSLQGKWGEAFF.

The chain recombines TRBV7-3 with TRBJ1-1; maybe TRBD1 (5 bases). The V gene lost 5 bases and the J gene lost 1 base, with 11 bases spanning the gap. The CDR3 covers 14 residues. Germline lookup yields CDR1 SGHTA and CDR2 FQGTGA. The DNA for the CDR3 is TGTGCCAGCAGCCAGGACACGAAGAACACTGAAGCTTTCTTT. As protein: CASSQDTKNTEAFF.

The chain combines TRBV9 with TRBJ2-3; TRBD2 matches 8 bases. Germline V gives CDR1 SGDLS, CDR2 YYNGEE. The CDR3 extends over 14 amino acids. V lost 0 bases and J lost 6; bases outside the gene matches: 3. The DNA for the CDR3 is TGTGCCAGCAGCGTAGTCGGGAGGGATGATACGCAGTATTTT. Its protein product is CASSVVGRDDTQYF.

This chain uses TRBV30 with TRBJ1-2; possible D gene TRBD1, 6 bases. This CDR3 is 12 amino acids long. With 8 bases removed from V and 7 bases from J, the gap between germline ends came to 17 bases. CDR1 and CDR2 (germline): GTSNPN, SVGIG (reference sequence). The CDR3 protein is CAHTWGGLGYTF. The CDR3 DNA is TGTGCCCACACCTGGGGGGGGCTTGGCTACACCTTC.